This T cell receptor beta chain is from a study of cytomegalovirus exposure and HLA in healthy donors. This clone was recorded a few times. Primers: 60 Vbeta forward and 13 Jbeta reverse. Data came from immunoSEQ multiplex PCR; TCRdb stores just in-frame clones and leaves some out. The sample includes about 130,000 clones, approximately 9% of them seen just once. Germline V gives CDR1 SGHVS, CDR2 FQNEAQ. With 7 bases clipped from V and 7 bases from J, the junction kept 9 bases outside the gene matches. The CDR3 runs to 15 residues. The clonotype originates from a woman in her forties in good health and CMV-seropositive. The chain has TRBV7-8 and TRBJ2-2, with 10 nucleotides matching TRBD2. The sample comprised PBMCs. CDR3: CASMRAGGILGELFF. The CDR3 DNA reads as TGTGCCAGCATGAGAGCGGGGGGGATTCTCGGGGAGCTGTTTTTT.